This T cell receptor (beta chain) emerged from a study of blood T cell repertoires in COVID-19. Study-level background: T cells, B-cell-depleted T cells, or PBMCs provided the cDNA or gDNA that served as material.

Followed longitudinally, the Seattle patients had been enrolled during active infection. Data came from immunoSEQ multiplex PCR; TCRdb stores just in-frame clones and leaves some out. The data show about 120,000 clones, around 90% seen once. The germline CDR1 and CDR2 sequences are LNHDA and SQIVND (reference sequence). CDR3 length: 18 amino acids. Trimming shortened V by 3 bases and J by 0 bases, and 18 bases separated the two germline ends. The chain joins TRBV19 to TRBJ1-3; the D is unclear. The receptor was derived from a woman aged 55-70 years with COVID-19, enrolled during active disease. The sequenced material came from peripheral blood. This CDR3 is CASSMGSGRYSSGNTIYF. The CDR3 bases are TGTGCCAGTAGTATGGGCAGCGGGAGATACAGCTCTGGAAACACCATATATTTT.